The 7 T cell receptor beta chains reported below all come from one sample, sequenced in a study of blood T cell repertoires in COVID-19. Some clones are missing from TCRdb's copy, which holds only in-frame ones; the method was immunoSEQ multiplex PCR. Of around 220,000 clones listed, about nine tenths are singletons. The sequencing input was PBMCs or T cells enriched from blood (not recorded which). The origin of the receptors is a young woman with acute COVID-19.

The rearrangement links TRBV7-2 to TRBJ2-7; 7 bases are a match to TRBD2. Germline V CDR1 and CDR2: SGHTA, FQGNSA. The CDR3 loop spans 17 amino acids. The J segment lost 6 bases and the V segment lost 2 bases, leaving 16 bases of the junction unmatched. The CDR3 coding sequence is TGTGCCAGCAGCTTATATCTGGGGGGAGGGCCCTCGTTCGAGCAGTACTTC. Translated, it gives CASSLYLGGGPSFEQYF.

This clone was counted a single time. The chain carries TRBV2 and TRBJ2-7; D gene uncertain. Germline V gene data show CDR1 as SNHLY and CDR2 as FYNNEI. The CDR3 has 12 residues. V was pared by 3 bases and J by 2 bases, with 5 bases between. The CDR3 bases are TGTGCCAGCAGTGACGACACCTACGAGCAGTACTTC. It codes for CASSDDTYEQYF.

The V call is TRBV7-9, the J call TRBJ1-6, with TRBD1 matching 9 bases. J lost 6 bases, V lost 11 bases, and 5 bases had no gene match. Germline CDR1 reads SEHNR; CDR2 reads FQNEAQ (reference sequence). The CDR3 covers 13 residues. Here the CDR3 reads CASGTGINSPLHF. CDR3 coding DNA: TGTGCCTCCGGGACAGGGATTAATTCACCCCTCCACTTT.

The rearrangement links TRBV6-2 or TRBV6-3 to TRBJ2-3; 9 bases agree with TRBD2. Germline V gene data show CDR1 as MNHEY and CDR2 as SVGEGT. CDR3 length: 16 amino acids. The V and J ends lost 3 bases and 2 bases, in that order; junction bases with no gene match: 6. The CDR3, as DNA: TGTGCCAGCAGTTATCTAGCGGGGAGGGACACAGATACGCAGTATTTT. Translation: CASSYLAGRDTDTQYF.

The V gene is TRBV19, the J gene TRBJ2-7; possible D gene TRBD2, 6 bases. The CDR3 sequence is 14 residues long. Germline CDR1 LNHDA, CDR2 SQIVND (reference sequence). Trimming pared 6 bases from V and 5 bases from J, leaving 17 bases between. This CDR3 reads CASSPTSPSDEQYF. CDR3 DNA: TGTGCCAGTAGCCCGACTAGTCCCTCGGACGAGCAGTACTTC.

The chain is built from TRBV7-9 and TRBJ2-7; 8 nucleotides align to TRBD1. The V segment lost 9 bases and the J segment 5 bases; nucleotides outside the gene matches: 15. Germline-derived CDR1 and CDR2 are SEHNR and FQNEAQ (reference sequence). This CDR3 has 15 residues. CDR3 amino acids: CASIPGQAFLDEQYF. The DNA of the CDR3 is TGTGCCAGTATACCGGGACAGGCCTTTTTGGACGAGCAGTACTTC.

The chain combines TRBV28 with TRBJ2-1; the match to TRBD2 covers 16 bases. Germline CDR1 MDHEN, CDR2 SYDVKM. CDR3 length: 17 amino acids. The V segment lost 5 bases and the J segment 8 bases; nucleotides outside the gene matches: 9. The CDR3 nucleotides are TGTGCCAGCAGTACTCCCGGGACTAGCGGGGGGGCCCATGAGCAGTTCTTC. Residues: CASSTPGTSGGAHEQFF.